The clone carrying this T cell receptor (beta chain) was found many times. The antigen is not known. This sample was included in a study of response to subunit inactivated influenza vaccine. Whole-study results and caveats: Authors proposed each seasonal influenza vaccination draws in few new T cells.

The germline V gene has CDR1 SGHDT and CDR2 YYEEEE. This CDR3 region has 12 residues. Trimming took 7 bases from V and 1 from J, leaving 8 bases between them. TCRdb itself ran the RT-PCR reads through MiXCR, one entry per CDR3 protein. In the table there are approximately 500,000 distinct CDR3 sequences, under 25% of which are singletons. The data were also submitted as part of a second study, on T cells expressing NK-cell markers. As that study records: For TCR beta, cDNA was produced by 5'RACE template switching with UMIs. HCMV seropositivity marked seven of the eight sequenced donors; one was seronegative. Of the CD8+ T cells in about 6 donors, roughly 1.0-7.0% belonged to dominant NKG2C+ clonotypes.

This receptor was obtained from a man aged 50-60 years who received an inactivated influenza vaccine. Source: CD4+ T cells sorted from PBMCs, taken 12 days after vaccination. The V call is TRBV5-6, the J call TRBJ1-1; TRBD1 might be the D (5 bases). Here the CDR3 DNA reads TGTGCCAGCTCCACAGGGAACACTGAAGCTTTCTTT. Its translation is CASSTGNTEAFF.